A selection of T cell receptor beta chains follows, all from one sample in a study of T cell repertoires in cytomegalovirus infection. TCRdb called the reads again in MiXCR, with one record for every CDR3 protein. The table has approximately 730,000 distinct CDR3 sequences, around 30% seen once. These receptors have no identified antigens. Specimen: cultured PBMCs, collected from culture after CMV antigen stimulation. Every receptor here comes from a human donor in good health (CMV status not recorded). Some clones in this sample may be carry-over from other donors' samples. Each CDR3 is given with its conserved first and last residue. D genes are given only for firm matches. Clone size appears in some rows only: once, few, many, or a class for an expanded clone.

J,D,size,V,DNA,CDR3
TRBJ2-7,TRBD2,-,TRBV7-2,TGTGCCAGCAGCCAGTTGGGACTAGCGGGGTTCTCCTACGAGCAGTACTTC,CASSQLGLAGFSYEQYF
TRBJ1-3,TRBD1,few,TRBV19,TGTGCCAGTAGTTCCCGCCGAGGGGGCGACTTTGGAAACACCATATATTTT,CASSSRRGGDFGNTIYF
TRBJ2-3,-,-,TRBV6-6,TGTGCCAGCAGGGTTGAATCCACAGATACGCAGTATTTT,CASRVESTDTQYF
TRBJ2-2,TRBD1,-,TRBV6-1,TGTGCCAGCAGCGGACGACAGGGGGCGACCGGGGAGCTGTTTTTT,CASSGRQGATGELFF
TRBJ1-2,-,-,TRBV2,TGTGCCAGCAGCGAGCGCTCAGGGGAATGGGATAGTGGCTACACCTTC,CASSERSGEWDSGYTF
TRBJ2-7,TRBD1,few,TRBV15,TGTGCCACCAGCCGACACCGGGACAGGGCGAGGGGCGAGCAGTACTTC,CATSRHRDRARGEQYF
TRBJ1-6,-,-,TRBV4-1,TGCGCCAGCAGCCAAGGCCGCGAAAGGAATTCACCCCTCCACTTT,CASSQGRERNSPLHF
TRBJ2-1,-,few,TRBV7-2,TGTGCCAGCAGCTTAGGTAGCGGACTTCCCTACAATGAGCAGTTCTTC,CASSLGSGLPYNEQFF
TRBJ1-6,-,-,TRBV4-1,TGCGCCAGCAGCCAAGATATAAGGGCCAGCTATAATTCACCCCTCCACTTT,CASSQDIRASYNSPLHF
TRBJ1-2,-,-,TRBV7-8,TGTGCCAGCAGCTATAGGGGGAGCTATGGCTACACCTTC,CASSYRGSYGYTF
TRBJ2-3,-,many,TRBV7-2,TGTGCCAGCAGCCCGAAAACTGGTACAGATACGCAGTATTTT,CASSPKTGTDTQYF
TRBJ2-7,-,-,TRBV12-3/TRBV12-4,TGTGCCAGCAGCAAGGGGATAAGGGACGAGCAGTACTTC,CASSKGIRDEQYF
TRBJ1-5,-,many,TRBV7-2,TGTGCCAGCAGTTTGACATTACAACAGCCCCAGCATTTT,CASSLTLQQPQHF
TRBJ1-3,-,once,TRBV29-1,TGCAGCGTTGCCAGGGCGAGCGGAAACACCATATATTTT,CSVARASGNTIYF
TRBJ2-1,TRBD2,few,TRBV7-6,TGTGCCAGCAGCTCCCCTCGGACTAGCGTCCGCCAGTTCTTC,CASSSPRTSVRQFF
TRBJ2-1,-,-,TRBV20-1,TGCAGTGCCGGTGGACAGATCAGCCATCTGGGGGAGCAGTTCTTC,CSAGGQISHLGEQFF
TRBJ2-1,-,many,TRBV7-2,TGTGCCAGCAGCTCCCGACAGGTAGTCAATGAGCAGTTCTTC,CASSSRQVVNEQFF
TRBJ2-5,-,many,TRBV7-2,TGTGCCAGCAGCTTAGTCGGGGTTAAAGAGACCCAGTACTTC,CASSLVGVKETQYF
TRBJ2-1,-,-,TRBV7-8,TGTGCCAGCAGCTTATATGGTACTGAGCAGTTCTTC,CASSLYGTEQFF
TRBJ1-2,-,-,TRBV4-2,TGTGCCAGCAGCCAAGCTTACTATGGCTACACCTTC,CASSQAYYGYTF
TRBJ2-7,TRBD2,-,TRBV7-8,TGTGCCTTTGTAGCGGGGGACGCCTACGAGCAGTACTTC,CAFVAGDAYEQYF
TRBJ2-7,-,few,TRBV7-9,TGTGCCAGCAGCTCGTATTTAGGGTACGAGCAGTACTTC,CASSSYLGYEQYF
TRBJ1-2,-,few,TRBV23-1,TGCGCCAGCAGTCAGGGTGAGGGTAGCGAAACCTATGGCTACACCTTC,CASSQGEGSETYGYTF
TRBJ2-1,TRBD2,few,TRBV6-5,TGTGCCAGCAGTTACGCGAGACGAAGCGGGAGCGCTTTTGAGCAGTTCTTC,CASSYARRSGSAFEQFF
TRBJ2-6,TRBD2,-,TRBV5-6,TGTGCCAGCAGCCTCCCGGGGGGGTCCTTCTGGGCCAACGTCCTGACTTTC,CASSLPGGSFWANVLTF
TRBJ2-7,-,few,TRBV7-2,TGTGCCAGCAGCTTAGGGGTACTTTCGGGAGAGCAGTACTTC,CASSLGVLSGEQYF
TRBJ1-6,TRBD1,-,TRBV6-1,TGTGCCAGCGGCGGGACAGCGTATAATTCACCCCTCCACTTT,CASGGTAYNSPLHF
TRBJ1-1,-,-,TRBV10-3,TGTGCCATCAGTGAGTCCAGGTCCTATGAGGAAAACACTGAAGCTTTCTTT,CAISESRSYEENTEAFF
TRBJ2-1,TRBD2,few,TRBV6-1,TGTGCCATCCTTCAAACGCGGGGGGCCTACTACAATGAGCAGTTCTTC,CAILQTRGAYYNEQFF
TRBJ2-5,-,-,TRBV7-2,TGTGCCAGCAGCTTTGTTAGCGGCCAAGAGACCCAGTACTTC,CASSFVSGQETQYF
TRBJ2-5,TRBD2,few,TRBV10-3,TGTGCCATCAGTGATGGGGGGGGTAGCGGGAGTCAAGAGACCCAGTACTTC,CAISDGGGSGSQETQYF
TRBJ2-3,-,-,TRBV7-2,TGTGCCAGCAGCCCACAGCCGGGGGCAGATACGCAGTATTTT,CASSPQPGADTQYF
TRBJ2-3,TRBD2,many,TRBV7-2,TGTGCCAGCACCCTACTAGCGGTTGGGGGGAATACGCAGTATTTT,CASTLLAVGGNTQYF
TRBJ1-5,TRBD1,few,TRBV27,TGTGCCAGTAGCGGGACAGGGGATAATCAGCCCCAGCATTTT,CASSGTGDNQPQHF
TRBJ1-2,-,-,TRBV7-9,TGTGCCAGCAGCGCTTGGGACAAGGCAAAGGAAAACTATGGCTACACCTTC,CASSAWDKAKENYGYTF
TRBJ2-3,-,-,TRBV12-3/TRBV12-4,TGTGCCAGCGGGTTTAGGGAGGGGGACGAAGATACGCAGTATTTT,CASGFREGDEDTQYF
TRBJ1-1,TRBD1,-,TRBV20-1,TGCAGTGCTAGAGGAGGGTGGGGCCAGGGGGTAGCTGAAGCTTTCTTT,CSARGGWGQGVAEAFF
TRBJ2-2,-,-,TRBV19,TGTGCCAGTAGTATAGATCCCGGGGCGGACACCGGGGAGCTGTTTTTT,CASSIDPGADTGELFF
TRBJ2-5,TRBD1,-,TRBV28,TGTGCCAGCAGTCCAAGACAGGGATATGGGACCCAGTACTTC,CASSPRQGYGTQYF
TRBJ1-2,-,few,TRBV11-2,TGTGCCAGCAGCCCCGGGACATTTGGACGTGGCTACACCTTC,CASSPGTFGRGYTF
TRBJ2-1,-,once,TRBV6-2/TRBV6-3,TGTGCCAGCAGTTGGGCTAGCGACCACAATGAGCAGTTCTTC,CASSWASDHNEQFF
TRBJ2-5,-,few,TRBV4-1,TGCGCCAGCAGCCAAGATCGACGTCAAGAGACCCAGTACTTC,CASSQDRRQETQYF
TRBJ2-5,-,-,TRBV5-4,TGTGCCAGCAGCCCGGAGGGGTTGGGGGAGACCCAGTACTTC,CASSPEGLGETQYF
TRBJ2-3,TRBD2,-,TRBV2,TGTGCCAGCAGTGTTCGGCTAGCGGGAGCAGATACGCAGTATTTT,CASSVRLAGADTQYF
TRBJ2-1,-,few,TRBV7-2,TGTGCCAGCAGCTTGAATCTTGTGGGGGCCCATGAGCAGTTCTTC,CASSLNLVGAHEQFF
TRBJ1-1,-,-,TRBV11-2,TGTGCCAGCAGCTTAGATCGCTGGGGGACTGAAGCTTTCTTT,CASSLDRWGTEAFF
TRBJ1-6,-,few,TRBV10-3,TGTGCCATCAGTGGAGGGGGGTTAGGACGGGATTCACCCCTCCACTTT,CAISGGGLGRDSPLHF